This TCR beta chain was identified in a study of CD8+CD57+ T cells in acquired aplastic anemia. At the level of the study: As sequenced from healthy donors, CD4+ cells averaged roughly 10 million reads.

Genomic DNA acted as the template from which TCR beta VDJ combination and CDR3 sequence profiling were carried out. TCRdb re-analysed the reads in MiXCR, keeping a single row per CDR3 protein. Among more than 100,000 distinct CDR3 sequences listed, less than 45% were seen once. The CDR3 spans 14 residues. With 5 bases removed from V and 4 bases from J, the gap between germline ends came to 18 bases. Germline loops: CDR1 DFQATT, CDR2 SNEGSKA (reference sequence). This TCR was sampled from a human donor in good health, serving as a control. This chain joins TRBV20-1 and TRBJ2-7, with D perhaps matching TRBD1 (9 bases). The sequencing sample was made of sorted CD4+, CD8+, or CD8+CD57+ T cells (not recorded which) from PBMCs. This CDR3 is CSASQGAGGYEQYF. The CDR3, as DNA: TGCAGTGCTTCACAGGGGGCGGGAGGATACGAGCAGTACTTC.